One T cell receptor beta chain is described in this entry. Its matching antigen is unknown. The missing conserved phenylalanine or tryptophan at the end of this CDR3 makes a read error likely. This sample stems from a study of read filtering for tumor transcriptome and immune sequencing. Study-wide context: Whole-transcriptome libraries were prepared after DNase treatment. The study, taken as a whole, reports: Compared with RNA-seq, IR-seq gave much higher clonotype depth and reliability. Roughly 82% of IR-seq clonotypes had a single read, yet these held roughly 3.7% of reads. Correlation between methods rose after single-read clonotypes were removed.

J lost 5 bases, V lost 3 bases, and 4 bases had no gene match. Germline V CDR1 and CDR2: DFQATT, SNEGSKA (reference sequence). The CDR3 runs 14 residues. This library used 300 to 450 ng RNA and molecular barcoded adaptors spanning alpha/delta and beta/gamma chains. TCRdb recomputed calls from the reads with MiXCR, one row per CDR3 protein. The sample lists some 130,000 distinct CDR3 sequences, 10% to 15% occurring once. The clonotype originates from a donor at least 40 years old with multiple myeloma. The V gene is TRBV20-1, the J gene TRBJ1-5; 10 bases agree with TRBD1. Sequenced sample: a population of CD138-negative cells sorted from bone marrow. The CDR3: CSASGDRGDQPQHL. As DNA, the CDR3 is TGCAGTGCTAGCGGGGACAGGGGTGATCAGCCCCAGCATTTA.